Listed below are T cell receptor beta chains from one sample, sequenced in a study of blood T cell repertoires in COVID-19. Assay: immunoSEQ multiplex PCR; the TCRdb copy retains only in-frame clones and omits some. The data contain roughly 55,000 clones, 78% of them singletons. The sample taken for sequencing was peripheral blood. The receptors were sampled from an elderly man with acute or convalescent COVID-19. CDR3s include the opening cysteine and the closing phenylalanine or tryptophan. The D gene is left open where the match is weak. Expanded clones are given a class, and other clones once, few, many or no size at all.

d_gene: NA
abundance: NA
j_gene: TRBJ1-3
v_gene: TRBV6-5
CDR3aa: CASSVTRDKGNTIYF
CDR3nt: TGTGCCAGCAGCGTGACACGGGACAAAGGAAACACCATATATTTT

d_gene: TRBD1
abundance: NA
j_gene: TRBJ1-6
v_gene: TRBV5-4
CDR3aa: CASTPYPGQGNSPLHF
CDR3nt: TGTGCCAGCACCCCTTATCCGGGACAGGGGAATTCACCCCTCCACTTT

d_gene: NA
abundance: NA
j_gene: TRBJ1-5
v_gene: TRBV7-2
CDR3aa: CASSPRRSGDQPQHF
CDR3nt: TGTGCCAGCAGCCCCCGGAGGTCCGGGGATCAGCCCCAGCATTTT

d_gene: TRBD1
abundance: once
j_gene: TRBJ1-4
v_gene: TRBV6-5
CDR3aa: CASSPQTGAGEKLFF
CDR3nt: TGTGCCAGCAGTCCCCAGACAGGGGCGGGTGAAAAACTGTTTTTT

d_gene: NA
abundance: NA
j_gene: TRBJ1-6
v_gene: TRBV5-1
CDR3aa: CASSSGHNNSPLHF
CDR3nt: TGCGCCAGCAGTTCCGGACATAATAATTCACCCCTCCACTTT

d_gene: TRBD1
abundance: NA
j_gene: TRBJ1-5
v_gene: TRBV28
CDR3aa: CASSLSQGAQPQHF
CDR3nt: TGTGCCAGCAGTCTATCCCAGGGGGCTCAGCCCCAGCATTTT

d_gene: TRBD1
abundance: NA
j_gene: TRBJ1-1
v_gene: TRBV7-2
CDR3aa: CASSSRTGWIMNTEAFF
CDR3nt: TGTGCCAGCAGCTCCCGGACAGGATGGATCATGAACACTGAAGCTTTCTTT

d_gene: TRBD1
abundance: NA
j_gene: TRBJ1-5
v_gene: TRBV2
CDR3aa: CASSGTGLNNQPQHF
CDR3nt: TGTGCCAGCAGCGGGACAGGGTTGAACAATCAGCCCCAGCATTTT

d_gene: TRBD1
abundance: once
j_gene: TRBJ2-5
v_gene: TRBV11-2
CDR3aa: CASSLLSSGQGNQETQYF
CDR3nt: TGTGCCAGCAGCTTACTATCTTCGGGACAGGGCAACCAAGAGACCCAGTACTTC

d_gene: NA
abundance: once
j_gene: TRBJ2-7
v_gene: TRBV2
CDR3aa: CASSERSQGLEQYF
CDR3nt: TGTGCCAGCAGTGAAAGGAGTCAGGGCCTCGAGCAGTACTTC

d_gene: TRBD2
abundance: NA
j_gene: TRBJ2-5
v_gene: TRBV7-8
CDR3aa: CASGLAGGETQYF
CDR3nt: TGTGCCAGCGGGCTAGCGGGGGGAGAGACCCAGTACTTC

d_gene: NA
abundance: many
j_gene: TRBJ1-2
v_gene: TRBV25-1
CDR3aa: CASSLSDINGYTF
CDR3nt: TGTGCCAGCAGTTTAAGTGACATAAATGGCTACACCTTC

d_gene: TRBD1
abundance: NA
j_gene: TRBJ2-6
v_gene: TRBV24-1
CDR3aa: CATSDTHGTGYSGANVLTF
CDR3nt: TGTGCCACCAGTGATACGCATGGGACAGGTTACTCTGGGGCCAACGTCCTGACTTTC

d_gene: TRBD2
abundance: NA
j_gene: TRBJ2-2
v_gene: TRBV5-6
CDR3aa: CASSHLAVPTGELFF
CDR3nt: TGTGCCAGCAGCCACCTAGCGGTTCCCACCGGGGAGCTGTTTTTT

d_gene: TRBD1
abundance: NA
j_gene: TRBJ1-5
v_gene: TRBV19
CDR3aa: CASSKTGAYLSNQPQHF
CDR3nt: TGTGCCAGTAGTAAGACAGGGGCTTACCTTAGCAATCAGCCCCAGCATTTT

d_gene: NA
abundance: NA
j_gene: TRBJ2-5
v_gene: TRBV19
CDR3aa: CASRKEGVETQYF
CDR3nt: TGTGCCAGTAGAAAAGAGGGAGTGGAGACCCAGTACTTC

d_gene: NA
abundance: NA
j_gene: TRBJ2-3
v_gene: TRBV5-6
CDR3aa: CASSLDTGTSTDTQYF
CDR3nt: TGTGCCAGCAGCTTAGACACCGGTACTAGCACAGATACGCAGTATTTT

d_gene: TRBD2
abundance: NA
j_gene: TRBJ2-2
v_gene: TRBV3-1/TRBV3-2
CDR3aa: CAVRGGENTGELFF
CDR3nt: TGTGCCGTCCGCGGGGGAGAGAACACCGGGGAGCTGTTTTTT

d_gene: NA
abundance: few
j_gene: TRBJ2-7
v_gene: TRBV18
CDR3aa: CASSATGTRTSYEQYF
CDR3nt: TGTGCCAGCTCAGCAACCGGGACACGGACCTCCTACGAGCAGTACTTC

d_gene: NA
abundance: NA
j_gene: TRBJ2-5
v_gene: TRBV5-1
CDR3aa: CASSEGWETQYF
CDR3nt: TGCGCCAGCAGCGAGGGATGGGAGACCCAGTACTTC

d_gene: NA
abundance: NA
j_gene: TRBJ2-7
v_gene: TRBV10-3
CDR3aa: CAIRTDSYEQYF
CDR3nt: TGTGCCATCAGGACAGACTCCTACGAGCAGTACTTC

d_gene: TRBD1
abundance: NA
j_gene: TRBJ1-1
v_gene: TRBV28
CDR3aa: CASSFNRGLNTEAFF
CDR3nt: TGTGCCAGCAGTTTCAACAGGGGCTTGAACACTGAAGCTTTCTTT

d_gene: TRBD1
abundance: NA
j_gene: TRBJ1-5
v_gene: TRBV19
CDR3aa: CASTPTGVGNQPQHF
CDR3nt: TGTGCCAGTACCCCGACAGGGGTTGGGAATCAGCCCCAGCATTTT

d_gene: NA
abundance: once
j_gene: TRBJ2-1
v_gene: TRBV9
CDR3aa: CASSQNNEQFF
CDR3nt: TGTGCCAGCAGCCAAAACAATGAGCAGTTCTTC

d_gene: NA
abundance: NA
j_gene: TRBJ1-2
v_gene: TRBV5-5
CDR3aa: CASSFGQNNNYGYTF
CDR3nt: TGTGCCAGCAGCTTCGGACAGAACAATAACTATGGCTACACCTTC

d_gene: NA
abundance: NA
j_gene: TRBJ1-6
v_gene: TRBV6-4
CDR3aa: CASSRGVNSPLHF
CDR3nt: TGTGCCAGCAGTAGAGGAGTTAATTCACCCCTCCACTTT

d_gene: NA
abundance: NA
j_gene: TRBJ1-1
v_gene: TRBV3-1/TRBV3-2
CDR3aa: CASSLSRNTEAFF
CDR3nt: TGTGCCAGCAGCCTTAGCCGGAACACTGAAGCTTTCTTT

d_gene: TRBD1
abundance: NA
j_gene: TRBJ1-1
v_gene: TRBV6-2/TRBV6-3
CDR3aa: CASSAGGRGWPMNTEAFF
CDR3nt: TGTGCCAGCAGCGCTGGGGGCAGGGGGTGGCCCATGAACACTGAAGCTTTCTTT

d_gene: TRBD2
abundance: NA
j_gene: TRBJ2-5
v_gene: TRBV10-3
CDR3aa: CAIRLAAGETQYF
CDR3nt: TGTGCCATCAGGCTAGCGGCCGGGGAGACCCAGTACTTC

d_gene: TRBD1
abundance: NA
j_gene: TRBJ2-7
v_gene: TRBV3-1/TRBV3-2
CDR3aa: CASSSTQGSEQYF
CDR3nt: TGTGCCAGCAGCTCCACACAGGGGTCCGAGCAGTACTTC

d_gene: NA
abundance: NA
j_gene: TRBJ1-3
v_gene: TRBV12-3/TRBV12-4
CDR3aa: CASSPYSPDTIYF
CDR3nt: TGTGCCAGCAGTCCCTATAGTCCCGACACCATATATTTT

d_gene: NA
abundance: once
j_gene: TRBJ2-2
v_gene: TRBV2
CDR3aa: CASSEGGGGTGELFF
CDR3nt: TGTGCCAGCAGTGAGGGCGGAGGTGGCACCGGGGAGCTGTTTTTT

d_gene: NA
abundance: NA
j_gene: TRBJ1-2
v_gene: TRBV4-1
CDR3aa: CASSHRTVGGVYYGYTF
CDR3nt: TGCGCCAGCAGCCACAGGACAGTTGGTGGCGTTTACTATGGCTACACCTTC

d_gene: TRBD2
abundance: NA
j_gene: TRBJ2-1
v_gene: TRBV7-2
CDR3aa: CASRTELAGVHDEQFF
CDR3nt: TGTGCCAGCAGGACAGAACTAGCGGGAGTGCACGATGAGCAGTTCTTC

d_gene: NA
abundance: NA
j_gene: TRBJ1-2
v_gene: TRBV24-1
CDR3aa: CATSDTVGYTF
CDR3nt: TGTGCCACCAGTGACACTGTAGGCTACACCTTC

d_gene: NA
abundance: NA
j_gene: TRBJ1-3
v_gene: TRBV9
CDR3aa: CASSVAGTNGNTIYF
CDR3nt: TGTGCCAGCAGCGTAGCAGGGACAAATGGAAACACCATATATTTT

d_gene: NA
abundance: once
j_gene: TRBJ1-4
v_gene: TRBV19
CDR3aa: CASSISGGPNEKLFF
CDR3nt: TGTGCCAGTAGTATCTCAGGAGGACCCAATGAAAAACTGTTTTTT

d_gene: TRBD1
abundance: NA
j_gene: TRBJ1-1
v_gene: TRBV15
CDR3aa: CATSNRRQGAKAFF
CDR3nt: TGTGCCACCAGCAATCGTCGGCAGGGGGCTAAAGCTTTCTTT

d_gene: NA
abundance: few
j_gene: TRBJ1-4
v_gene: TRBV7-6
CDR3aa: CASSSDRSAGEKLFF
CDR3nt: TGTGCCAGCAGCTCAGACAGGAGCGCAGGGGAAAAACTGTTTTTT

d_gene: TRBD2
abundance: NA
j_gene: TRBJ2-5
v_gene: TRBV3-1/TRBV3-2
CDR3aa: CASSPGTSGETQYF
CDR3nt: TGTGCCAGCAGCCCCGGGACTAGTGGCGAGACCCAGTACTTC

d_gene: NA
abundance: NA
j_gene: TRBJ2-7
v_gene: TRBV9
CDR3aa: CASSVQGQGEQYF
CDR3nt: TGTGCCAGCAGCGTACAGGGTCAGGGCGAGCAGTACTTC

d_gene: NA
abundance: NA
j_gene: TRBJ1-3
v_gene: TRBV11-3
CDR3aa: CASSSRQFISGNTIYF
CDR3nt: TGTGCCAGCAGCTCCCGACAGTTCATCTCTGGAAACACCATATATTTT

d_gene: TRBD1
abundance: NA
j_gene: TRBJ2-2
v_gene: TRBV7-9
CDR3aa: CASSATGVMNTGELFF
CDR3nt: TGTGCCAGCAGCGCAACAGGGGTGATGAACACCGGGGAGCTGTTTTTT

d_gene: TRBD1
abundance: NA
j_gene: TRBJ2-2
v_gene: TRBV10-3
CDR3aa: CAISAGTELTGELFF
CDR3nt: TGTGCCATCAGTGCCGGGACAGAGCTCACCGGGGAGCTGTTTTTT

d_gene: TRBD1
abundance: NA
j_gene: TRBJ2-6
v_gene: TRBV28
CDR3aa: CAAQGAQGANVLTF
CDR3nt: TGTGCCGCCCAGGGGGCGCAGGGGGCCAACGTCCTGACTTTC

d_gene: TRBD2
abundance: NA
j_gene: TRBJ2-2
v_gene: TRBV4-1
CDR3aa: CASSQVELAGGPGELFF
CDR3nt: TGCGCCAGCAGCCAAGTCGAACTAGCGGGGGGACCCGGGGAGCTGTTTTTT

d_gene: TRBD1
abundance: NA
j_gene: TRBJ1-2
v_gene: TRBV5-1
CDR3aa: CASSTGTGGYTF
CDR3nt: TGCGCCAGCAGCACTGGGACAGGTGGCTACACCTTC

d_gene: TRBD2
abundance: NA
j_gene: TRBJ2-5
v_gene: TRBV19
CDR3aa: CASRERGQQETQYF
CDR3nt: TGTGCCAGTAGGGAGCGGGGCCAGCAAGAGACCCAGTACTTC

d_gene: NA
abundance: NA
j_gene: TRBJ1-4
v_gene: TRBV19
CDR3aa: CASNPGSTNEKLFF
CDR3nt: TGTGCCAGTAATCCGGGATCAACTAATGAAAAACTGTTTTTT

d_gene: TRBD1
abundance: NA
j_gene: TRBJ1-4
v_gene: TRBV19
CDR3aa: CASIRDRGGEKLFF
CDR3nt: TGTGCCAGTATACGTGACAGGGGTGGGGAAAAACTGTTTTTT

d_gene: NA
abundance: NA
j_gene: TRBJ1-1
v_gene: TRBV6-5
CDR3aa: CASRKPGGSTEAFF
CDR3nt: TGTGCCAGCAGGAAGCCGGGGGGGAGCACTGAAGCTTTCTTT

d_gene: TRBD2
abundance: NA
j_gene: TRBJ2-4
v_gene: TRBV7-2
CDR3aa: CASSAGRGLAKNIQYF
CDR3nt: TGTGCCAGCAGCGCCGGGAGGGGGTTAGCCAAAAACATTCAGTACTTC

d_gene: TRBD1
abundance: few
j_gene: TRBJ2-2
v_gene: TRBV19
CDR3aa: CASSRDRGTGELFF
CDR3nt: TGTGCCAGTAGCCGGGACAGGGGGACCGGGGAGCTGTTTTTT

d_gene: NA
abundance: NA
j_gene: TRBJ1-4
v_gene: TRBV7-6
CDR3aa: CASSLVATTNEKLFF
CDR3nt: TGTGCCAGCAGCTTAGTTGCTACAACTAATGAAAAACTGTTTTTT

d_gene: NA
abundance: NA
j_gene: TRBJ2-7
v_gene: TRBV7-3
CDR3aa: CASSFGNSYEQYF
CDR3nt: TGTGCCAGCAGCTTCGGGAATTCCTACGAGCAGTACTTC

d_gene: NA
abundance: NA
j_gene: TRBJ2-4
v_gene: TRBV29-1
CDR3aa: CSVVLLAKNIQYF
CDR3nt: TGCAGCGTTGTTTTATTAGCCAAAAACATTCAGTACTTC

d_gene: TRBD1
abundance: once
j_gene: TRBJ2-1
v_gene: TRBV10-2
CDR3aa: CASRKTGQGGNEQFF
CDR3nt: TGCGCCAGCAGAAAGACGGGACAGGGGGGCAATGAGCAGTTCTTC

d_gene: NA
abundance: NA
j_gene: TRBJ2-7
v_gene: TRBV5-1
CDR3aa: CASRDGQTRSYEQYF
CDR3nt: TGCGCCAGCCGGGACGGACAGACTCGCTCCTACGAGCAGTACTTC

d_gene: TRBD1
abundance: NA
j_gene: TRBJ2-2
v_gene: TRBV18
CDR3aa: CASSRQGTNTGELFF
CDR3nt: TGTGCCAGCTCGCGACAGGGCACGAACACCGGGGAGCTGTTTTTT

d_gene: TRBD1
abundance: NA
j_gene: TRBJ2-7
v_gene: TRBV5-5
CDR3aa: CASSLQTGDTYEQYF
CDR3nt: TGTGCCAGCAGCTTACAGACAGGGGATACCTACGAGCAGTACTTC